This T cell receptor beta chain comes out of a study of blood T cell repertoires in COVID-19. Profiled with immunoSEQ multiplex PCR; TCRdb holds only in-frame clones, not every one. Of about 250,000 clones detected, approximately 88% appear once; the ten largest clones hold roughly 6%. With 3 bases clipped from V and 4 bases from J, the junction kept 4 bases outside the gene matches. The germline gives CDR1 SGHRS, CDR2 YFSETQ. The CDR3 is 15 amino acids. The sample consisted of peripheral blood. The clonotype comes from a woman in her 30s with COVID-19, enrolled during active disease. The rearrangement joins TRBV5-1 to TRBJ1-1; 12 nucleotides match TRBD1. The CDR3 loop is CASSYAGQGATEAFF. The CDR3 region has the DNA TGCGCCAGCAGCTACGCGGGACAGGGGGCCACTGAAGCTTTCTTT.